What follows are 9 T cell receptor beta chains derived from one specimen sequenced in a study of patients and donors after allogeneic stem cell transplantation. TCRdb reprocessed the RT-PCR reads via MiXCR and lists one record per CDR3 protein. The sample gives around 170,000 distinct CDR3 sequences, roughly 24% of which show up once; roughly a quarter is in the top ten. The material sequenced was blood, either unsorted or a sorted T cell fraction (not recorded which). Source of these receptors: a human donor who was either an allogeneic HSCT recipient or a stem cell or donor lymphocyte infusion donor (not recorded which). It is not recorded whose cells these are; they may come from a transplant donor.

This clonotype was detected only a few times. The chain uses TRBV5-6 and TRBJ1-5; D is uncertain. This CDR3 is 14 amino acids long. V was clipped by 3 bases and J by 4 bases, with 11 bases between them. Germline V gives CDR1 SGHDT, CDR2 YYEEEE. The CDR3 spells CASSSGRENQPQHF. As DNA, the CDR3 is TGTGCCAGCAGCTCCGGACGGGAAAATCAGCCCCAGCATTTT.

This clonotype has just a few counts. The chain combines TRBV12-3 or TRBV12-4 with TRBJ1-3; maybe TRBD1 (5 bases). Trimming shortened V by 6 bases and J by 4 bases, and 10 bases separated the two germline ends. This CDR3 has 13 residues. Here the CDR3 reads CASSVGTGNTIYF. The DNA of the CDR3 is TGTGCCAGCAGCGTGGGGACGGGAAACACCATATATTTT.

J is TRBJ1-4 and V is TRBV6-5; a possible D gene is TRBD1 (5 bases). The V and J ends lost 0 bases and 8 bases respectively, with 25 bases between them. The CDR3 totals 19 residues. In germline, CDR1 is MNHEY, CDR2 SVGAGI. DNA for the CDR3: TGTGCCAGCAGTTACTCGAGGGTTTTCGGCCCTATCCAGGGCGAAAAACTGTTTTTT. Protein sequence: CASSYSRVFGPIQGEKLFF.

This clonotype was seen only a few times. The rearrangement links TRBV9 to TRBJ2-2, with D perhaps matching TRBD2 (5 bases). The CDR3 consists of 19 residues. The germline V gene has CDR1 SGDLS and CDR2 YYNGEE. Between the trimmed V and J ends, which lost 3 bases and 4 bases, there was a span of 25 bases. Here the CDR3 DNA reads TGTGCCAGCAGCGCAGACTATTCCGGGCCCCAACGAGGCACCGGGGAGCTGTTTTTT. Translated, it gives CASSADYSGPQRGTGELFF.

The genes are TRBV6-5 and TRBJ1-2; no definite D call. Trimming took 0 bases from V and 4 from J, leaving 9 bases between them. Per germline, CDR1 MNHEY and CDR2 SVGAGI. The length of the CDR3 is 14 residues. CDR3 sequence reads: CASSYSGGTYGYTF. CDR3 DNA sequence: TGTGCCAGCAGTTACTCCGGAGGTACCTATGGCTACACCTTC.

This clonotype was detected a few times. This rearrangement joins TRBV7-9 to TRBJ2-1; the match to TRBD2 covers 7 bases. The germline gives CDR1 SEHNR, CDR2 FQNEAQ (reference sequence). V shed 4 bases, J shed 6 bases, and the junction held 12 bases outside the gene matches. The CDR3 loop spans 16 amino acids. CDR3 in DNA: TGTGCCAGCAGCTCACGTGGGGCTAGCGGAACCAATGAGCAGTTCTTC. Protein: CASSSRGASGTNEQFF.

This clonotype occurred many times. V and J are TRBV5-5 and TRBJ1-5, with TRBD1 identical over 7 bases. CDR3 length equals 15 residues. Trimming at V came to 1 base and at J to 7 bases, leaving 8 bases not matched to a gene. CDR1 is SGHKS and CDR2 is YYEKEE in the germline V gene (reference sequence). DNA of the CDR3: TGTGCCAGCAGCTTGTCGTCAGGGGGTGTCCAGCCCCAGCATTTT. It is translated as CASSLSSGGVQPQHF.

This clonotype was observed a handful of times. V is TRBV20-1 and J is TRBJ1-2; tentative D call: TRBD1 (6 bases). V was pared by 6 bases and J by 8 bases, with 19 bases between. Germline CDR1 and CDR2: DFQATT and SNEGSKA (reference sequence). This CDR3 contains 13 residues. CDR3 protein: CSARQAVPSGYTF. CDR3 in DNA: TGCAGTGCAAGACAGGCCGTTCCCTCGGGCTACACCTTC.

In this sample, this clonotype turned up a few times. The chain links TRBV12-3 or TRBV12-4 to TRBJ2-1; 8 nucleotides match TRBD2. V shed 1 base, J shed 7 bases, and the junction held 9 bases outside the gene matches. CDR3 length: 16 residues. The CDR3 spells CASSLGSRRGANEQFF. The CDR3 region has the DNA TGTGCCAGCAGTTTAGGTTCGCGGCGGGGGGCGAATGAGCAGTTCTTC.